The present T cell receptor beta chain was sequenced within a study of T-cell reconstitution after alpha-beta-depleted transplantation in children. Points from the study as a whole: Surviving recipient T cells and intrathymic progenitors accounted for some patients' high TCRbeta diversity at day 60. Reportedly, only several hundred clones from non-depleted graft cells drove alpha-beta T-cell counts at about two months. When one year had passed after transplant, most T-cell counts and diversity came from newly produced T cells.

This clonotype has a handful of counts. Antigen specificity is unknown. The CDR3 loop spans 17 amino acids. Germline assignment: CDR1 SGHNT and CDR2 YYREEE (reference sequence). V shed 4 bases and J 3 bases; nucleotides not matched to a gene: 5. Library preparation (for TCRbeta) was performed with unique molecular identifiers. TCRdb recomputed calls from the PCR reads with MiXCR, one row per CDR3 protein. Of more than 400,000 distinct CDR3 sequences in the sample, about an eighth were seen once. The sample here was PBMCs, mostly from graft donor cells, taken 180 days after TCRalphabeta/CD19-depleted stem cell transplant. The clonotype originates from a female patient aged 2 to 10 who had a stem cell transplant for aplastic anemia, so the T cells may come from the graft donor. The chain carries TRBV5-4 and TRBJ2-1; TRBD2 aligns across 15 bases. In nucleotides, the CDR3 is TGTGCCAGCAGCGAGGGACTAGCGGGAGGCGTCTACAATGAGCAGTTCTTC. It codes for CASSEGLAGGVYNEQFF.